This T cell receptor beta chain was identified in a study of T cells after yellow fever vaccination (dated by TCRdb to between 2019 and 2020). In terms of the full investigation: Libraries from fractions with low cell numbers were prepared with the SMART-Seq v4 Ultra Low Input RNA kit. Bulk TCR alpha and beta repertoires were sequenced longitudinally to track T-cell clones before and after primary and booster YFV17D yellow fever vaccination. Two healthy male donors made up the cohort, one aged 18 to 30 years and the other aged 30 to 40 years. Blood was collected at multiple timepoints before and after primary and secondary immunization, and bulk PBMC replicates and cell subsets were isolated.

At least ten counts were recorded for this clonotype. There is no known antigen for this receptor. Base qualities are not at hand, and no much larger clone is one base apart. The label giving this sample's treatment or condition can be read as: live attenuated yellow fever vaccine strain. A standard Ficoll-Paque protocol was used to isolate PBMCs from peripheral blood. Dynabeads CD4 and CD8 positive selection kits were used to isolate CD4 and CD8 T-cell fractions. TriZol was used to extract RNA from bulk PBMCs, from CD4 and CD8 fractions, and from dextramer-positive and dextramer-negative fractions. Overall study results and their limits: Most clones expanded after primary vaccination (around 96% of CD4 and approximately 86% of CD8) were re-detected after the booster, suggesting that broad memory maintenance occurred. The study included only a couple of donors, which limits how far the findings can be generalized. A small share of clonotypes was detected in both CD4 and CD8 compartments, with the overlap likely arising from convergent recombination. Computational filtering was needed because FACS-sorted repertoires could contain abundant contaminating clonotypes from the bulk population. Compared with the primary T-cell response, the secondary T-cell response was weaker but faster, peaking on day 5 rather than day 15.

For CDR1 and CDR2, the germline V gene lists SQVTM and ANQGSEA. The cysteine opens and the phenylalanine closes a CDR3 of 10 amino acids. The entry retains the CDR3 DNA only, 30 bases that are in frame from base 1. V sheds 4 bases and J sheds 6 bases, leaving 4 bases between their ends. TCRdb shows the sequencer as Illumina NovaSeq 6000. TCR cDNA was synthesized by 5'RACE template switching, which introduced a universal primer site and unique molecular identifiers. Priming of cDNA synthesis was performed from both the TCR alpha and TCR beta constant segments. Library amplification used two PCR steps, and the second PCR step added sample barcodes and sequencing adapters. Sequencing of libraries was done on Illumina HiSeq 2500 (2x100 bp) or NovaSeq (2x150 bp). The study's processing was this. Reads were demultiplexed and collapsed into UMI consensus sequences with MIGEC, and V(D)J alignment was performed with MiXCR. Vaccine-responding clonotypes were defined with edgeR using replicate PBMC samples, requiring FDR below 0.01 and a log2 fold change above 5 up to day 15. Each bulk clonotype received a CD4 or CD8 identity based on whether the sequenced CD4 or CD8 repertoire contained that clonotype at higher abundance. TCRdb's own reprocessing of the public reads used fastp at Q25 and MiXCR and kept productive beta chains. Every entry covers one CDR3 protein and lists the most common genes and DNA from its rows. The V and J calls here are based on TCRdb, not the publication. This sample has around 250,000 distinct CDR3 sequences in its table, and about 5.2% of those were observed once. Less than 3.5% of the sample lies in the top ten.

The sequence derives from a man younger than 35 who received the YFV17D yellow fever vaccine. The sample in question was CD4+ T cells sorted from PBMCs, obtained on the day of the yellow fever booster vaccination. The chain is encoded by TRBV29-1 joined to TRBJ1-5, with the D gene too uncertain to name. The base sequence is TGCAGCGTTGGAAGTCAGCCCCAGCATTTT. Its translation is CSVGSQPQHF. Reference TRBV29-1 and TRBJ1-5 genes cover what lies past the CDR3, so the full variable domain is SAVISQKPSRDICQRGTSLTIQCQVDSQVTMMFWYRQQPGQSLTLIATANQGSEATYESGFVIDKFPISRPNLTFSTLTVSNMSPEDSSIYLCSVGSQPQHFGDGTRLSIL.